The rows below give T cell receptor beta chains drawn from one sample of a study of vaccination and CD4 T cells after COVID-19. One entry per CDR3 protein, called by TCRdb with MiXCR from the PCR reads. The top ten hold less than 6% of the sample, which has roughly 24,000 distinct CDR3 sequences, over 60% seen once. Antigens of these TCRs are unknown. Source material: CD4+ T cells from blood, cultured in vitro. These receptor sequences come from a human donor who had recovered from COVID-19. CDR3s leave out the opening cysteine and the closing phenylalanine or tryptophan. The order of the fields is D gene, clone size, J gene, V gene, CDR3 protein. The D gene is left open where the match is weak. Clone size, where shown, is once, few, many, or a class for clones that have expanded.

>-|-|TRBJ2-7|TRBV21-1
ASTYSGAPAVHEQY
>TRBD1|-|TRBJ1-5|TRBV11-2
ASSWDRSNQPQH
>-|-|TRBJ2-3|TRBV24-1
ATSHLTDTQY
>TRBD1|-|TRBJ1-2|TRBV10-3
AISAGTGIYGYT
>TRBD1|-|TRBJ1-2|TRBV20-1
SASTGAGGYT
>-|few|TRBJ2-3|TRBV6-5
ASSYSKGKDTQY
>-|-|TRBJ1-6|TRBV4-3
ASSRLRGQLLPGESPLH
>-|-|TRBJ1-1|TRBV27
ASSTGIRGTEAF
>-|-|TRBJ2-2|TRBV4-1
ASSQSVGNTGELF
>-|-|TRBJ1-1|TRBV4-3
ASSQGGVKAF
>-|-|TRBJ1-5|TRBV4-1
ASSQGVARLQPQH
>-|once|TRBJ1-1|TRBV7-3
ASSLRADTEAF
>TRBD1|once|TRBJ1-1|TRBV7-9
ASSLGSGGDTEAF
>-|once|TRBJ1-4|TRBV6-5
ASRSSRGLEEKLF
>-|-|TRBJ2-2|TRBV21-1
ASSKEGRGPKNTGELF
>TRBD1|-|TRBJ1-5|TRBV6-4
ASSKAGGFQPQH
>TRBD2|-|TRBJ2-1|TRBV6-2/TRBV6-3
ASSYPLAGAIHYTYNEQF
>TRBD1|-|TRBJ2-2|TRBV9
ASSTQGDGELF
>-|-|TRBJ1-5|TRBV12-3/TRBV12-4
ASSLMGGNQPQH
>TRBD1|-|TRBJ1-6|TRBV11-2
ASSLGDSYNSPLH
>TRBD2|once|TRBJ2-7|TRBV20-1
SARGLAGFGEQY
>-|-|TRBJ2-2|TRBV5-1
ASRWSGELF
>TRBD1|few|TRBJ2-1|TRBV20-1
SARSGTGGGNEQF
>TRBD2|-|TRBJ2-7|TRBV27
ASKGGLAEQSYEQY
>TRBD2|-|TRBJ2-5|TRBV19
ASSVTSAGGRETQY
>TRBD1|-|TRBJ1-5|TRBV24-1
ATSDPGQGIQPQH
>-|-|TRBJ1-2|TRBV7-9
ASSLELQTNYGYT
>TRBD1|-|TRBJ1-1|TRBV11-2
ASSLVGQATEAF
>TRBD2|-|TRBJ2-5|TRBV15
ATSRLGLLGRVSQETQY
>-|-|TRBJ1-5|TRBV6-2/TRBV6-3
ASSYTLGHQPQH
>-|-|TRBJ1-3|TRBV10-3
AISGKGGNTIY
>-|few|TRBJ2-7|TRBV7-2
ASSFWDSSGRREQY
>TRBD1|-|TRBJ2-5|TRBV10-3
ASALGQGVGETQY
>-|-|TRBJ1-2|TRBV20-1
SARDYGYT
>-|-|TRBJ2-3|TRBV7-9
ASSPGQERTDTQY
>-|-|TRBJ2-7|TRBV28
ASSYLVGPYEQY
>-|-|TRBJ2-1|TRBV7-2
ASSLGTNNEQF
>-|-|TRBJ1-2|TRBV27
ASKWGVDGYT
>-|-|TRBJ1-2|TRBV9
ATHREEGYT
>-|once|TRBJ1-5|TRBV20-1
SARVDFTGNQPQH